Here is one T cell receptor (beta chain) with its context. Its specificity is not known. The sample comes from a study of T cell responses to AZD1222 COVID-19 vaccine. Points from the study as a whole: Repertoire sampling occurred only after the peak T cell response. Females made up more of the donors, who were largely white British, and clonal diversity may have come out too low. Baseline seropositivity occurred in only a handful of AZD1222 recipients.

The CDR3 runs to 16 residues. The V gene end was trimmed by 4 bases and the J gene end by 1 base; junction bases not matched to a gene: 9. Germline lookup yields CDR1 LGHNA and CDR2 YNFKEQ. Repertoires were generated with immunoSEQ multiplex PCR, while TCRdb's copy carries only in-frame clones and drops some. The sample has 95,000 to 110,000 clones; 75% to 90% are singletons. V and J are TRBV4-2 and TRBJ2-7, with 8 bases identical to TRBD1. Sequencing was performed on peripheral blood, taken on day 0 of AZD1222 vaccination. The source of this sequence is an adult in good health. The CDR3 DNA follows: TGTGCCAGCAGCCGCAGACCGGGACAGGAGTCCTACGAGCAGTACTTC. The encoded protein is CASSRRPGQESYEQYF.